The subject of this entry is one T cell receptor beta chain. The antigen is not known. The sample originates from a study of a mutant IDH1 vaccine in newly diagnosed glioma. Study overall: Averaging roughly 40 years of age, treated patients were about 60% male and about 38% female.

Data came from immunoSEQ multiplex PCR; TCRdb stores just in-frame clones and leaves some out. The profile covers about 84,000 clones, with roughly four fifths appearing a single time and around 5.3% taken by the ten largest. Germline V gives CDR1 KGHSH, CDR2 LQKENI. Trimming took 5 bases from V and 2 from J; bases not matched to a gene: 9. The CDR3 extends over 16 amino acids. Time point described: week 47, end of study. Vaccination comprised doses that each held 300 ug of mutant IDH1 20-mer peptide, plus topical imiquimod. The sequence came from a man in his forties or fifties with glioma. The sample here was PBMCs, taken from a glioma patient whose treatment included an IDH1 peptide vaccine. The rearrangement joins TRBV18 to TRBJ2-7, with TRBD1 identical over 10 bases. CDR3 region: CASSSGAGTGAYEQYF. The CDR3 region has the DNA TGTGCCAGCTCATCAGGAGCCGGGACAGGGGCCTACGAGCAGTACTTC.